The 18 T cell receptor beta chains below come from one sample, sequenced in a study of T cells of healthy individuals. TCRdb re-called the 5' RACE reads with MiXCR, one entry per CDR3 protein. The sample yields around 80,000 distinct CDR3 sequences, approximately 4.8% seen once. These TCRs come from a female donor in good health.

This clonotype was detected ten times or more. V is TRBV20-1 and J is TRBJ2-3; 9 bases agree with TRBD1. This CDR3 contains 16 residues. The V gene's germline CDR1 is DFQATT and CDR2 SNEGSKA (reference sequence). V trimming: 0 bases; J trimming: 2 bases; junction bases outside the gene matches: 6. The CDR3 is CSARDKGQGLTDTQYF. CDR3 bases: TGCAGTGCTAGAGATAAGGGACAGGGCCTCACAGATACGCAGTATTTT.

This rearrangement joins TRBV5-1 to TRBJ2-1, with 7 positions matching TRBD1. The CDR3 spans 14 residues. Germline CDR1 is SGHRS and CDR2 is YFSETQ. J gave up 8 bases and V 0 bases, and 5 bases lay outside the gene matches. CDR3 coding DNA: TGCGCCAGCAGCTTGGGTAGCCAGGGGGATGAGCAGTTCTTC. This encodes CASSLGSQGDEQFF.

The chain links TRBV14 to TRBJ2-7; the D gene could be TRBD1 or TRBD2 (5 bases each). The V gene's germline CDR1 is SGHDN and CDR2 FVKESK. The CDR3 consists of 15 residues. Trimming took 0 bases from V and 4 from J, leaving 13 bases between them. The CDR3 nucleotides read TGTGCCAGCAGCCAAGATGAGGGACCCCTTTACGAGCAGTACTTC. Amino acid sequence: CASSQDEGPLYEQYF.

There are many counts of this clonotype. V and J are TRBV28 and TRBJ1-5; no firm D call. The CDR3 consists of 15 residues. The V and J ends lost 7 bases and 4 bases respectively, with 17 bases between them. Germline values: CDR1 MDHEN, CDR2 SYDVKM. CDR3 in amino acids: CASTHLRLENQPQHF. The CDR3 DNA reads TGTGCCAGCACCCACCTGAGGCTAGAGAATCAGCCCCAGCATTTT.

The CDR3 loop is CASDREGYEQYF. CDR3 in DNA: TGTGCCTCCGACAGGGAAGGGTACGAGCAGTACTTC. The chain combines TRBV2 with TRBJ2-7; 7 positions agree with TRBD1. Trimming at V came to 11 bases and at J to 4 bases, leaving 8 bases not matched to a gene. CDR1 and CDR2 from the germline V gene are SNHLY and FYNNEI. The CDR3 runs 12 residues. Combining the CDR3 with reference TRBV2 and TRBJ2-7 gives the whole variable domain EPEVTQTPSHQVTQMGQEVILRCVPISNHLYFYWYRQILGQKVEFLVSFYNNEISEKSEIFDDQFSVERPDGSNFTLKIRSTKLEDSAMYFCASDREGYEQYFGPGTRLTVT.

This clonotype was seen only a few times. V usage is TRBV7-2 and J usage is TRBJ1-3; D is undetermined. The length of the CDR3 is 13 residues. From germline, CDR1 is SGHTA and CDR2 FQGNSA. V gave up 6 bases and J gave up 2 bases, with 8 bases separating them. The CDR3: CASRTVTGNTIYF. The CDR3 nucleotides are TGTGCCAGCAGAACGGTTACTGGAAACACCATATATTTT.

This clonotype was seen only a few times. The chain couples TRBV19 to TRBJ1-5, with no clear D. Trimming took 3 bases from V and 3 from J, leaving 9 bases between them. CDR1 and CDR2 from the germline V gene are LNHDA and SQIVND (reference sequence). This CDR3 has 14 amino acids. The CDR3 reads CASSMGGSNQPQHF. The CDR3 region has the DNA TGTGCCAGTAGTATGGGAGGGTCCAATCAGCCCCAGCATTTT.

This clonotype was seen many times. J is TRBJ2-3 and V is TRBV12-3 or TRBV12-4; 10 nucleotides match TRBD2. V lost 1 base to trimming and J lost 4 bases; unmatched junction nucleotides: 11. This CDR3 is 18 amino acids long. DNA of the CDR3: TGTGCCAGCAGTTTAGTCGCTAGCGGGAGTGGGGGAGCAGATACGCAGTATTTT. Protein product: CASSLVASGSGGADTQYF.

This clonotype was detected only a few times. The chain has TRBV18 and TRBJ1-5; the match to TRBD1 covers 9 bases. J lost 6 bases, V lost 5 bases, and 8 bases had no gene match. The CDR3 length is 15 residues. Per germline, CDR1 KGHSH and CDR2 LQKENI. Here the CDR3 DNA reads TGTGCCAGCTCAGTATCCGGGACAGGGAGTCAGCCCCAGCATTTT. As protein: CASSVSGTGSQPQHF.

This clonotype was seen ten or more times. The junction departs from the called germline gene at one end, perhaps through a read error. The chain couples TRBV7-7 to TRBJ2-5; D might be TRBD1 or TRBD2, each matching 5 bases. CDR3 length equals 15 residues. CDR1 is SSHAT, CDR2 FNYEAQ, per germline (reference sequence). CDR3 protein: CASSSLRGVGETQYF. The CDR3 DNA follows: TGTGCTAGCAGCTCCTTAAGGGGAGTTGGAGAGACCCAGTACTTC. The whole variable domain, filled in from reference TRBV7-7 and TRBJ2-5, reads GAGVSQSPRYKVTKRGQDVTLRCDPISSHATLYWYQQALGQGPEFLTYFNYEAQPDKSGLPSDRFSAERPEGSISTLTIQRTEQRDSAMYRCASSSLRGVGETQYFGPGTRLLVL.

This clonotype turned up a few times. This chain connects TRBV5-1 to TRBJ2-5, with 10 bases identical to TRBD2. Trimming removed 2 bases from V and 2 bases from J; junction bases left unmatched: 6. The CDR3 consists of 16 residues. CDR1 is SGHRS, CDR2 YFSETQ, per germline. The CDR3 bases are TGCGCCAGCAGCTTCAGTCAAGCGGGAGGGCAAGAGACCCAGTACTTC. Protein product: CASSFSQAGGQETQYF.

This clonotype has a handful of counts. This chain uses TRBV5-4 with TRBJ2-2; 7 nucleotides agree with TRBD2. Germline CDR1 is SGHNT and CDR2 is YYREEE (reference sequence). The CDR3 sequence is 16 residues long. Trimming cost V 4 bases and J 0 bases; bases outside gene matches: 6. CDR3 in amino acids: CASSPQTSPNTGELFF. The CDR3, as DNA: TGTGCCAGCAGCCCCCAGACTAGCCCGAACACCGGGGAGCTGTTTTTT. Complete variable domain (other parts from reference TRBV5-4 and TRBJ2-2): ETGVTQSPTHLIKTRGQQVTLRCSSQSGHNTVSWYQQALGQGPQFIFQYYREEENGRGNFPPRFSGLQFPNYSSELNVNALELDDSALYLCASSPQTSPNTGELFFGEGSRLTVL.

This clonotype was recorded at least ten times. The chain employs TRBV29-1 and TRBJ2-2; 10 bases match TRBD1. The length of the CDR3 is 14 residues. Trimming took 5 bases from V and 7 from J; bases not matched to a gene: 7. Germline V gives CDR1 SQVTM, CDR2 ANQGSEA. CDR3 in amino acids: CSVTGQGSVGELFF. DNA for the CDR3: TGCAGCGTTACGGGACAGGGGTCTGTCGGGGAGCTGTTTTTT.

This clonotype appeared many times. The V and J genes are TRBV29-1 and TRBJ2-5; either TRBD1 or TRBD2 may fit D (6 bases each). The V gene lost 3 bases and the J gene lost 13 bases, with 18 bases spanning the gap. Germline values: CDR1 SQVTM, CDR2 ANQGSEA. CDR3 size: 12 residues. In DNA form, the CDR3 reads TGCAGCGTTGATAGTCGAGGAGGGGGTTTGTACTTC. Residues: CSVDSRGGGLYF.

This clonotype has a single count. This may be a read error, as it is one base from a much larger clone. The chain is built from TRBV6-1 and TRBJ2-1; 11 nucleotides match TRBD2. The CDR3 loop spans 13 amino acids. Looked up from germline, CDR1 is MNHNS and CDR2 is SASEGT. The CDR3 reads CASRLAGVGERFF. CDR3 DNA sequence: TGTGCCAGCAGACTAGCGGGAGTGGGTGAGCGGTTCTTC.

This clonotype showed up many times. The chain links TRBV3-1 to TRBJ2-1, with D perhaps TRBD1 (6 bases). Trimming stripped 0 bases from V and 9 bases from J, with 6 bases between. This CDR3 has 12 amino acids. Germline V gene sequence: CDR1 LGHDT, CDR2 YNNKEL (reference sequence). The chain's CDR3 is CASSQEGGEQFF. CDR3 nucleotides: TGTGCCAGCAGCCAAGAAGGGGGTGAGCAGTTCTTC.

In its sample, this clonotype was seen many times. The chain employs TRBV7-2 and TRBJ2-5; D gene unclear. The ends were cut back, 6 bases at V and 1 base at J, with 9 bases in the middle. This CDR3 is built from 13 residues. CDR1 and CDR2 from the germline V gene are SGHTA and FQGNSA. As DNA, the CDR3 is TGTGCCAGCAGACCCAGCGCCCAAGAGACCCAGTACTTC. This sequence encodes CASRPSAQETQYF.

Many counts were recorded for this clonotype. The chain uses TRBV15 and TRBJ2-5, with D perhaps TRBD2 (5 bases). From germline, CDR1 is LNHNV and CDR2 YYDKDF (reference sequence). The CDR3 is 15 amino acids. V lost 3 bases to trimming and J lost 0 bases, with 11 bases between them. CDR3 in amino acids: CATSRRASYQETQYF. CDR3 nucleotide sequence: TGTGCCACCAGCAGGCGGGCTTCGTACCAAGAGACCCAGTACTTC.